This entry concerns a single T cell receptor beta chain. This clonotype was seen ten or more times. The target of this receptor is not known. Qualities for individual bases were not recorded, and no much larger clone is one base off. CDR1 and CDR2, per the germline V gene (reference sequence), are SEHNR and FQNEAQ. Including the terminal cysteine and phenylalanine, the CDR3 comprises 14 residues. Just the 42-base CDR3 DNA is kept, in frame starting at base 1. V is shortened by 6 bases, J by 7 bases, and the region joining them spans 16 bases. TCRdb records Illumina HiSeq 1500 as the sequencer. Clones were called with MiXCR by TCRdb after fastp trimmed the public reads at Q25, and only in-frame beta chains were retained. Each entry is one CDR3 protein sequence, shown with its most common DNA and genes. The sample table records 200,000 to 250,000 distinct CDR3 sequences; roughly 23% of these occur just once. The ten biggest clones cover over 15% of the sample.

The data stem from a study of T cell repertoires in cytomegalovirus infection (dated by TCRdb to about 2019). Study-level background: Donor HLA type was relevant to the analysis, as public TCR beta signatures indicated carriage of CMV infection together with the matching HLA type. Study-wide findings and limitations: In both this cohort and an independent cohort of several hundred donors, the cumulative frequency of public TCR beta family members distinguished carriers of CMV infection plus the relevant HLA type. In the ex vivo response, HLA-C-restricted CMV-specific TCR beta clonotypes were dominant, and in two of eight donors the single most frequent clonotype came from this HLA-C-restricted group.

The sample was CD8+ T cells from PBMCs. The sequence derives from a human donor in good health (CMV status not recorded). Some clones in this sample may be carry-over from other donors' samples. The rearrangement joined TRBV7-9 to TRBJ1-5, and possibly TRBD1, on 6 matching bases. The CDR3 in this case is CASSRAGAGQPQHF. The nucleotides are TGTGCCAGCAGTCGCGCGGGGGCGGGGCAGCCCCAGCATTTT.